This T cell receptor beta chain is drawn from a study of TIL therapy for anti-PD-1-resistant metastatic lung cancer. Between the trimmed V and J ends, which lost 7 bases and 4 bases, there was a span of 19 bases. Germline V gene sequence: CDR1 MNHEY, CDR2 SMNVEV (reference sequence). This CDR3 is built from 15 residues. The time point was: pre-treatment sample, taken before nivolumab and TIL therapy. The immunoSEQ assay was v3. The method was immunoSEQ multiplex PCR; TCRdb's version includes in-frame clones alone and lacks a portion of them. The table has under 70,000 clones, about 73% seen once. This material consisted of blood, taken at baseline. The chain carries TRBV27 and TRBJ1-2; no clear D gene. This TCR was sampled from a person between 30 and 79 years old with non-small cell lung cancer. CDR3 region: CASKWSGAPGYGYTF. The CDR3, as DNA: TGTGCCAGCAAATGGTCTGGAGCCCCAGGCTATGGCTACACCTTC.